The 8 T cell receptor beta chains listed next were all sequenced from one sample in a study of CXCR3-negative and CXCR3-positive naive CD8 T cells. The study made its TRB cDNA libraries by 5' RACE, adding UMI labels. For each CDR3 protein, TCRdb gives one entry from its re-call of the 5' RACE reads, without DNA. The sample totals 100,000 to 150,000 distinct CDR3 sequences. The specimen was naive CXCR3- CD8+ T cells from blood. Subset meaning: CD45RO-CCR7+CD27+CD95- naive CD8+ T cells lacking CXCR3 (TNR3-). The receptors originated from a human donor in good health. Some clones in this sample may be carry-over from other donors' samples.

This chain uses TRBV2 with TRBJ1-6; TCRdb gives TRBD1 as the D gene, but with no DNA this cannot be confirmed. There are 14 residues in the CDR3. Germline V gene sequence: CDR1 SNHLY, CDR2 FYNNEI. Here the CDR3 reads CASIPTTGNSPLHF. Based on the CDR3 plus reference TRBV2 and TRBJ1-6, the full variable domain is EPEVTQTPSHQVTQMGQEVILRCVPISNHLYFYWYRQILGQKVEFLVSFYNNEISEKSEIFDDQFSVERPDGSNFTLKIRSTKLEDSAMYFCASIPTTGNSPLHFGNGTRLTVT.

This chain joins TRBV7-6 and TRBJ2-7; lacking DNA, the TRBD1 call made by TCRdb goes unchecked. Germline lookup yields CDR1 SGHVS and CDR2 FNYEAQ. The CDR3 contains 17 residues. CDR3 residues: CASSFEGGGTPAYEQYF.

CDR3: CASSLIDRVGTGELFF. The rearrangement joins TRBV5-6 to TRBJ2-2; TCRdb's D call of TRBD1 is untestable without DNA. Per germline, CDR1 SGHDT and CDR2 YYEEEE. The CDR3 has 16 residues.

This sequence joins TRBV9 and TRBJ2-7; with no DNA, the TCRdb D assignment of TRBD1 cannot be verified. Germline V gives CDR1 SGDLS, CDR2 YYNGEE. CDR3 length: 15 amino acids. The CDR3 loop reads CASSPTDRVNYEQYF. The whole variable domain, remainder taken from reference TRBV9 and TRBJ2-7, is DSGVTQTPKHLITATGQRVTLRCSPRSGDLSVYWYQQSLDQGLQFLIQYYNGEERAKGNILERFSAQQFPDLHSELNLSSLELGDSALYFCASSPTDRVNYEQYFGPGTRLTVT.

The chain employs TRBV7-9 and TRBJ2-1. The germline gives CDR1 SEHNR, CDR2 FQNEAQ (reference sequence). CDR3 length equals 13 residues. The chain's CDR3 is CASSLTSYNEQFF.

CDR3 region: CASSFDGNTEAFF. The V gene is TRBV5-1, the J gene TRBJ1-1. CDR1 SGHRS and CDR2 YFSETQ come from the germline V gene. CDR3 length: 13 amino acids.

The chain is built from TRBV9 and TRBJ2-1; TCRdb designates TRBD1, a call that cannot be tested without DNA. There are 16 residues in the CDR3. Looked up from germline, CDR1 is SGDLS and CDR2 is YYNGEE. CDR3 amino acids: CASSGHGGADYNEQFF.

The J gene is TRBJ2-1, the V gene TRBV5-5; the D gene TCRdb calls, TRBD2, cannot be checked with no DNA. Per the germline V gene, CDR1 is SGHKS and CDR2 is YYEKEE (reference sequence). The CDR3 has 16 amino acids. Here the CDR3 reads CASRSPRLAGGSEQFF.